The sequence of this T cell receptor beta chain was determined in a study of CD8 T cells in ankylosing spondylitis. The study's findings and limits: Blood of patients with ankylosing spondylitis appeared to be characterized by a TCR beta motif of about eight highly homologous variants.

This CDR3 has 14 amino acids. The trim removed 6 bases at V and 8 bases at J, leaving 13 bases unmatched. Germline CDR1 reads SGHRS; CDR2 reads YFSETQ. TCRdb fed the 5' RACE reads into MiXCR, producing one record per CDR3 protein. Here the sample spans about 440,000 distinct CDR3 sequences, under 20% being singletons. This clonotype has a handful of counts. Antigen unknown. The clonotype comes from a male donor with ankylosing spondylitis. V and J are TRBV5-1 and TRBJ1-2, with 7 bases that match TRBD1. Sequencing input: blood, either unsorted or a sorted T cell fraction (not recorded which). The CDR3 coding sequence is TGCGCCAGCAAACGGGACAGAGCCCCAATGGGCTACACCTTC. As protein: CASKRDRAPMGYTF.